This T cell receptor beta chain came from a study of blood T cell repertoires in COVID-19. Study summary: Samples came from the United States, Italy and Spain, spanning acute and convalescent COVID-19. Nucleic acid was either cDNA or gDNA, and it came from T cells, B-cell-depleted T cells, or PBMCs.

Only in-frame clones appear in the TCRdb table, and some are missing; sequencing was by immunoSEQ multiplex PCR. Here the sample spans 250,000 or so clones, approximately 78% being singletons. The V and J ends lost 5 bases and 0 bases respectively, with 11 bases between them. CDR3 length: 15 residues. CDR1 is KGHSH, CDR2 LQKENI, per germline. This TCR came from a young woman with acute or convalescent COVID-19. The sample taken for sequencing was peripheral blood. The chain has TRBV18 and TRBJ1-3; D call uncertain. CDR3 in amino acids: CASSSGPDSGNTIYF. For the CDR3, the DNA is TGTGCCAGCTCATCTGGGCCCGACTCTGGAAACACCATATATTTT.